Presented here are 6 T cell receptor beta chains from one specimen sequenced in a study of blood T cell repertoires in COVID-19. TCRdb keeps only in-frame clones here, not all; method: immunoSEQ multiplex PCR. This sample has about 42,000 clones, with around 91% found just once. The sample comprised peripheral blood. The receptors derive from a man aged 50 to 59 with active COVID-19.

On this clone: Within the sample, other DNA sequences also encode this same CDR3. The gene calls are TRBV15 and TRBJ2-1, with D perhaps TRBD1 (5 bases). Germline assignment: CDR1 LNHNV and CDR2 YYDKDF (reference sequence). The V end was cut by 1 base, the J end by 6 bases, with 10 bases between. The CDR3 is made up of 14 amino acids. The CDR3 loop is CATSRGQGSNEQFF. The CDR3 DNA sequence: TGTGCCACCAGCAGAGGGCAGGGTAGCAATGAGCAGTTCTTC.

This chain uses TRBV28 with TRBJ1-5; TRBD1 matches at 9 bases. Looked up from germline, CDR1 is MDHEN and CDR2 is SYDVKM. V shed 3 bases and J 0 bases; nucleotides not matched to a gene: 12. The CDR3 extends over 19 amino acids. CDR3 sequence reads: CASSLTGQGTIFSNQPQHF. As DNA, the CDR3 is TGTGCCAGCAGTTTGACGGGACAGGGAACCATCTTTAGCAATCAGCCCCAGCATTTT.

This clone showed up just once. This chain uses TRBV28 with TRBJ2-1, with 7 nucleotides matching TRBD2. The V segment lost 8 bases and the J segment 8 bases; nucleotides outside the gene matches: 3. The CDR3 contains 11 residues. Germline V gene data show CDR1 as MDHEN and CDR2 as SYDVKM. This chain's CDR3 is CASRGVHEQFF. Here the CDR3 DNA reads TGTGCCAGCCGGGGGGTACATGAGCAGTTCTTC.

The CDR3 DNA sequence: TGTGCCAGCAGTCCGACAGGGGAGGGTTCTGATGAGCAGTTCTTC. This encodes CASSPTGEGSDEQFF. The chain is built from TRBV28 and TRBJ2-1; D possibly corresponds to TRBD1 (8 bases). CDR3 size: 15 residues. CDR1 and CDR2 (germline): MDHEN, SYDVKM. Trimming stripped 5 bases from V and 8 bases from J, with 19 bases between. The full variable domain, completed using reference TRBV28 and TRBJ2-1, is DVKVTQSSRYLVKRTGEKVFLECVQDMDHENMFWYRQDPGLGLRLIYFSYDVKMKEKGDIPEGYSVSREKKERFSLILESASTNQTSMYLCASSPTGEGSDEQFFGPGTRLTVL.

This chain joins TRBV2 and TRBJ1-5; D is ambiguous. V was trimmed by 6 bases and J by 5 bases, leaving 11 bases between them. CDR3 length: 13 amino acids. CDR1 and CDR2 from the germline V gene are SNHLY and FYNNEI. The CDR3 region has the DNA TGTGCCAGCAGCCGGTCGCTTGATCAGCCCCAGCATTTT. It translates to CASSRSLDQPQHF.

This chain uses TRBV7-9 with TRBJ1-1; TRBD1 might be the D (6 bases). The germline V gene has CDR1 SEHNR and CDR2 FQNEAQ (reference sequence). The CDR3 has 13 residues. V lost 5 bases to trimming and J lost 2 bases, with 9 bases between them. The CDR3 spells CASSGQINTEAFF. The DNA of the CDR3 is TGTGCCAGCAGCGGACAGATCAACACTGAAGCTTTCTTT.